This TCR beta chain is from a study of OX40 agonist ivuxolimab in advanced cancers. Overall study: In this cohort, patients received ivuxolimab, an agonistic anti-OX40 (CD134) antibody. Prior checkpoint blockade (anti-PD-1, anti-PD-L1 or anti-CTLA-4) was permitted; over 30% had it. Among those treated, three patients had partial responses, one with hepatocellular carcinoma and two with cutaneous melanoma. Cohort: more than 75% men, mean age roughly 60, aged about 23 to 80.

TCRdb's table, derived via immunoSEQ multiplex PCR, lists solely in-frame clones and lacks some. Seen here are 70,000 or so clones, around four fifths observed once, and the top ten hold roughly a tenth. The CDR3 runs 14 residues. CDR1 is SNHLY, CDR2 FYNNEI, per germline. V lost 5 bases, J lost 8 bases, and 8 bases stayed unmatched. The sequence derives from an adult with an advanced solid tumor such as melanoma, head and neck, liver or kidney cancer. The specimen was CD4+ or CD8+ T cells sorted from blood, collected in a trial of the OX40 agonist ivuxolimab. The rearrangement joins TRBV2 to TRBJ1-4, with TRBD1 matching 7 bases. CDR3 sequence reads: CASSPDRVAEKLFF. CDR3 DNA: TGTGCCAGCAGTCCAGACAGGGTTGCCGAAAAACTGTTTTTT.